This T cell receptor beta chain was captured by sequencing in a study of T cell clones after liver transplantation. Across the study: Timepoints were pre-transplant, pre-withdrawal, and after withdrawal was completed or failed.

Using immunoSEQ multiplex PCR, the repertoire was profiled, and TCRdb retains in-frame clones only, with some absent. The sample holds about 15,000 clones, nearly 95% seen once. Remarks on this clone: What it recognizes is unknown.

Study-wide results and caveats: A significant post-transplant drop in circulating graft-donor-reactive CD4 TCRbeta sequences occurred in most of the 8 subjects. Rather than being deleted, graft donor-reactive T cells may have moved into the graft.

The CDR3 sequence is 15 residues long. Germline CDR1 LGHNA, CDR2 YSLEER. V lost 3 bases and J lost 0; bases outside the gene matches: 4. This chain uses TRBV4-3 with TRBJ2-7; 8 bases agree with TRBD2. This TCR was recovered from a human donor who received a liver transplant. The sequencing here drew on CD8+ T cells from blood, taken before liver transplant. The CDR3 spells CASSQGLGSSYEQYF. The CDR3 bases are TGCGCCAGCAGCCAGGGACTAGGGAGCTCCTACGAGCAGTACTTC.